This T cell receptor beta chain was documented in a study of PD-1 blockade in classical Hodgkin lymphoma. The data were produced by immunoSEQ multiplex PCR, yet TCRdb's version contains in-frame clones alone and is incomplete. Of some 9,500 clones in the sample, about 68% were seen once. Time point here: cycle 4 day 1 (C4D1), after less than 7 weeks of nivolumab. Brentuximab vedotin exposure varied, and every patient relapsed after autologous stem cell transplantation. Through magnetic negative selection, CD8+ T cells were separated from PBMCs that had been thawed. Germline V gives CDR1 SEHNR, CDR2 FQNEAQ (reference sequence). V lost 5 bases to trimming and J lost 4 bases, with 14 bases between them. The CDR3 runs 14 residues.

The clonotype comes from a human donor with classical Hodgkin lymphoma. Sequences were derived from CD8+ T cells from blood, sampled before the fourth cycle of nivolumab. The V gene is TRBV7-9, the J gene TRBJ2-5; D is uncertain. The CDR3 sequence: CASSEGRLSETQYF. In DNA form, the CDR3 reads TGTGCCAGCAGCGAAGGACGGTTGTCAGAGACCCAGTACTTC.